This entry is about one TCR beta chain. Its antigen remains unidentified. These data originate in a study of long-term antiretroviral therapy in people with HIV. The germline gives CDR1 SGDLS, CDR2 YYNGEE. CDR3 length: 15 residues. V was clipped by 3 bases and J by 3 bases; unmatched bases: 5. Study conclusions and caveats: Blood collection from about 2003 to 2018 possibly occurred under older ART regimens. Post-ART samples showed increased diversity that remained below transplant donor control levels.

Running of the v3.0 immunoSEQ assay took place at survey level. This table comes from immunoSEQ multiplex PCR, and its TCRdb copy is limited to in-frame clones, with some not included. The sample shows 20,000 to 25,000 clones, roughly 84% of them seen only once. The clonotype was recovered from a man in his fifties or sixties with HIV. The sample consisted of unsorted PBMCs, taken 0.6 years after starting antiretroviral therapy. This chain joins TRBV9 and TRBJ1-1, with 10 bases identical to TRBD1. The chain's CDR3 is CASSDGQGEDTEAFF. The CDR3 DNA reads as TGTGCCAGCAGCGACGGACAGGGGGAGGACACTGAAGCTTTCTTT.